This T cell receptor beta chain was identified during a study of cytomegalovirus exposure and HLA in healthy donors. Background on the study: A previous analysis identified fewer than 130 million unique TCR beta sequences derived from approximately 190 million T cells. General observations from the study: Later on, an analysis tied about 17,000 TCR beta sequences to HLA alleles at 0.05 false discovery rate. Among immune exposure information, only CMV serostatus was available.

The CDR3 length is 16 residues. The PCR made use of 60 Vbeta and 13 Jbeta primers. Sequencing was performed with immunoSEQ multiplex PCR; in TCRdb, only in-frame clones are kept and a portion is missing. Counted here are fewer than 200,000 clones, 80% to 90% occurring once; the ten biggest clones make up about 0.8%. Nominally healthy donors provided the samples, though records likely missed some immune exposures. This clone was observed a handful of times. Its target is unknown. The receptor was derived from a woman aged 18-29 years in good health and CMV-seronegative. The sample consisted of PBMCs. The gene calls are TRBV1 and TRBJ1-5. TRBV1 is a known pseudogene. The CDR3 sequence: CTSSQEVGNSNQPQHF. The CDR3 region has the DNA TGCACCAGCAGCCAGGAGGTAGGGAATAGCAATCAGCCCCAGCATTTT.